This TCR beta chain appears in the sequencing data of a study of cytomegalovirus exposure and HLA in healthy donors. Whole-study context: HLA-typed donors were the source of around 85 million unique TCRs held in an early data release. The Caucasian-associated ancestry cluster held roughly 84% of 398 genotyped donors.

The PCR employed 60 Vbeta primers together with 13 Jbeta primers. TCRdb's copy holds only in-frame clones and misses some; the assay was immunoSEQ multiplex PCR. The sample gives fewer than 85,000 clones, more than 75% of which show up once; around 3.6% is in the top ten. Whole-study results and caveats: Many donors carried some public TCRs, although rarity characterized most TCR sequences.

As for this clone: Its antigen remains unidentified.

Germline loops: CDR1 SGHTA, CDR2 FQGNSA. The CDR3 has 15 amino acids. V was shortened by 1 base and J by 0 bases, with 7 bases between the two germline ends. The material sequenced was PBMCs. This TCR was sampled from a man aged 35 to 55 in good health and CMV-seronegative. The genes are TRBV7-2 and TRBJ1-3; D is unclear. CDR3 coding DNA: TGTGCCAGCAGCTTAGGTGCGGTCTCTGGAAACACCATATATTTT. It encodes CASSLGAVSGNTIYF.